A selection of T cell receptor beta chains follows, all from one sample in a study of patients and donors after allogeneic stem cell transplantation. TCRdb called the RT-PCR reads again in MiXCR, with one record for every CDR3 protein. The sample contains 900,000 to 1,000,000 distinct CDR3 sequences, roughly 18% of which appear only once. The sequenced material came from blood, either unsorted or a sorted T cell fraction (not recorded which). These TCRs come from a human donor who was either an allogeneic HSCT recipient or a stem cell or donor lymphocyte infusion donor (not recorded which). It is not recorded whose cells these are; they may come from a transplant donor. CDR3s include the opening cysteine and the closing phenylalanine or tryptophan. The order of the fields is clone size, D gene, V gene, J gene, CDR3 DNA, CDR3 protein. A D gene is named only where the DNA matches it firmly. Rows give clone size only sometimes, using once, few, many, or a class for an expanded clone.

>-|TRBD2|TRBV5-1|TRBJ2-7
TGCGCCAGCAGCATGGGACTAGCGGGGACCTCCTACGAGCAGTACTTC
CASSMGLAGTSYEQYF
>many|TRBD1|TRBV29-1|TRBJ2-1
TGCAGCGTTAAACAGGGGGTCAATGAGCAGTTCTTC
CSVKQGVNEQFF
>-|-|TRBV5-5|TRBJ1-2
TGTGCCAGCAGCTTGAGGTCGGGGAACTATGGCTACACCTTC
CASSLRSGNYGYTF
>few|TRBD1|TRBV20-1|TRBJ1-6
TGCAGTGCTAGAGAGCAAATACCGGGACAGGGATCACCCCTCCACTTT
CSAREQIPGQGSPLHF
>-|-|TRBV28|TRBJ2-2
TGTGCCAGCAGTTTACGCATCTACACCGGGGAGCTGTTTTTT
CASSLRIYTGELFF
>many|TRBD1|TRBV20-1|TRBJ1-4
TGCAGTGCTAGAGGGGACAGGGAGAAGAATGAAAAACTGTTTTTT
CSARGDREKNEKLFF
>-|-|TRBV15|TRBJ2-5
TGTGCCACCAGCAGAGTCCGAACCTCGAGGTCCCAAGAGACCCAGTACTTC
CATSRVRTSRSQETQYF
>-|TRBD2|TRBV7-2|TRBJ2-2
TGTGCCAGCAGCCCAGCGGGGGGCATAAACACCGGGGAGCTGTTTTTT
CASSPAGGINTGELFF
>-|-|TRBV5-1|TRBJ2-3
TGCGCCAGCAGCTTGGCCGAGGGCGGATACACAGATACGCAGTATTTT
CASSLAEGGYTDTQYF
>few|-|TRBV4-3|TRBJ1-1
TGCGCCAGCAGCCAAGTCTTGTCGGATTCGAACACTGAAGCTTTCTTT
CASSQVLSDSNTEAFF
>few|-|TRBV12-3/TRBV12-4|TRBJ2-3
TGTGCCAGCCGAGAACAAGGTGGGAGCACAGATACGCAGTATTTT
CASREQGGSTDTQYF
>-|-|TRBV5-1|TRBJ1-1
TGCGCCAGCAGCCTAGGACCAGGGACTATGAACACTGAAGCTTTCTTT
CASSLGPGTMNTEAFF
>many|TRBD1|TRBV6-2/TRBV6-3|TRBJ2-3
TGTGCCAGCAGTCGACAGGGCCTCACAGATACGCAGTATTTT
CASSRQGLTDTQYF
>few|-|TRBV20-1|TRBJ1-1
TGCAGTGCTAGCCGATCAGGGGAGAACACTGAAGCTTTCTTT
CSASRSGENTEAFF
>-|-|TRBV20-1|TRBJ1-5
TGCAGTGCCAAAGACGGAGCCTTCAATCAGCCCCAGCATTTT
CSAKDGAFNQPQHF
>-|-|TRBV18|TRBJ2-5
TGTGCCAGCTCACCGACCACGAGTCAGGGTCGAGAGACCCAGTACTTC
CASSPTTSQGRETQYF
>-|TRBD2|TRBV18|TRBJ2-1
TGTGCCAGCTCACCGGCTAGCGGGGGGGCAAATGAGCAGTTCTTC
CASSPASGGANEQFF
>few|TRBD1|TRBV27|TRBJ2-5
TGTGCCAGCATTGACAGGGGACAAGAGACCCAGTACTTC
CASIDRGQETQYF
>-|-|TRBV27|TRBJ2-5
TGTGCCAGCAGTCGCGTAAACCAAGAGACCCAGTACTTC
CASSRVNQETQYF
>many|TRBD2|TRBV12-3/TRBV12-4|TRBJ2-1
TGTGCCAGCAGTTTAAGACTAGCGGGAGCCAATGAGCAGTTCTTC
CASSLRLAGANEQFF